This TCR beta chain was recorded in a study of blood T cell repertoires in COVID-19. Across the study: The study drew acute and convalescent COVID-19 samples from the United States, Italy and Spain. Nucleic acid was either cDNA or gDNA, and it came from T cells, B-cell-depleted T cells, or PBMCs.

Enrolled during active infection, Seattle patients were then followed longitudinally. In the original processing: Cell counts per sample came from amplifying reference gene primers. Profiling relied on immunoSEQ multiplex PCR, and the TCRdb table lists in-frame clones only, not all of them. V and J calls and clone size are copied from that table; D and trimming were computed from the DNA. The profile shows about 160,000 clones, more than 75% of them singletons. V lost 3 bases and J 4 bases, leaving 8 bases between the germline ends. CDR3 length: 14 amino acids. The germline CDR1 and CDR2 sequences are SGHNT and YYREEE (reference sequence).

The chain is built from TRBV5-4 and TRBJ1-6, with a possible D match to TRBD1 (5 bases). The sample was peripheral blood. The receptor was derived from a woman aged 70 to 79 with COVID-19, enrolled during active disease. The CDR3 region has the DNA TGTGCCAGCAGCTCCCAGGGATATAATTCACCCCTCCACTTT. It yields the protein CASSSQGYNSPLHF.